The 17 T cell receptor beta chains given below trace back to one sample, sequenced in a study of identical twins. TCRdb reanalysed the 5' RACE reads using MiXCR and keeps one entry per CDR3 protein. The repertoire has fewer than 900,000 distinct CDR3 sequences, about 20% of them found once; the top ten carry 4.3%. A further study also used this sample, focusing on T cells expressing NK-cell markers.

The sequenced sample consisted of PBMCs. All receptors come from a woman aged 18-29 years in good health.

This clonotype came up many times. This chain uses TRBV12-3 or TRBV12-4 with TRBJ2-5; the match to TRBD2 covers 9 bases. This CDR3 comprises 15 residues. The V segment lost 6 bases and the J segment 5 bases; nucleotides outside the gene matches: 10. The CDR3 sequence: CASRMSSGSRETQYF. For the CDR3, the DNA is TGTGCCAGCAGGATGAGTAGCGGGAGTCGCGAGACCCAGTACTTC.

The V call is TRBV7-2, the J call TRBJ2-5, with 8 bases lining up with TRBD1. CDR1 and CDR2 from the germline V gene are SGHTA and FQGNSA. This CDR3 is built from 13 residues. The ends lost 5 bases at V and 5 bases at J; junction bases unmatched: 4. DNA for the CDR3: TGTGCCAGCAGCCGCCAGGGGGCCGAGACCCAGTACTTC. As protein: CASSRQGAETQYF.

This clonotype was detected a few times. The chain links TRBV6-1 to TRBJ1-1, with D possibly matching TRBD1 (5 bases). The CDR3 loop spans 15 amino acids. The V gene's germline CDR1 is MNHNS and CDR2 SASEGT. Trimming left V 8 bases short and J 0 bases short, with 16 bases between. CDR3 in amino acids: CASQMKPRVNTEAFF. The CDR3 DNA follows: TGTGCCAGCCAAATGAAGCCCAGGGTGAACACTGAAGCTTTCTTT.

A single count supports this clonotype. Possible read error: a much larger clone is one base away. The chain carries TRBV7-2 and TRBJ1-2, with D tentatively TRBD1 (5 bases). CDR1 SGHTA and CDR2 FQGNSA come from the germline V gene. The CDR3 extends over 16 amino acids. The ends were cut back, 5 bases at V and 3 bases at J, with 19 bases in the middle. The CDR3 DNA is TGTGCCAGCAGCAGACCGGGACGGGGTTATGACTATGGCTACACCTTC. It is translated as CASSRPGRGYDYGYTF.

This clonotype was seen ten or more times. The chain employs TRBV29-1 and TRBJ2-3; the D is unclear. Per the germline V gene, CDR1 is SQVTM and CDR2 is ANQGSEA. V shed 6 bases and J shed 0 bases, with 10 bases lying between them. The length of the CDR3 is 13 residues. In nucleotides, the CDR3 is TGCAGCGTCGAATTCGCTAGCACAGATACGCAGTATTTT. Amino acid sequence: CSVEFASTDTQYF.

The J gene is TRBJ1-2, the V gene TRBV5-1; D gene uncertain. Germline CDR1 is SGHRS and CDR2 is YFSETQ. Trimming shortened V by 1 base and J by 8 bases, and 12 bases separated the two germline ends. The CDR3 runs 13 residues. The CDR3 reads CASSLSREGGYTF. The CDR3 bases are TGCGCCAGCAGCTTGAGTAGGGAAGGGGGCTACACCTTC.

The chain couples TRBV15 to TRBJ1-1; 7 bases are a match to TRBD1. The V gene's germline CDR1 is LNHNV and CDR2 YYDKDF (reference sequence). V was pared by 1 base and J by 4 bases, with 15 bases of the junction left unmatched. CDR3 length: 18 residues. This CDR3 is CATSRVYDRVRKGTEAFF. The CDR3 nucleotides are TGTGCCACCAGCAGAGTGTATGACAGGGTGAGAAAAGGCACTGAAGCTTTCTTT.

The CDR3 DNA follows: TGTGCCAGCAGTCAACAGGGAGTTGGGGCCAACGTCCTGACTTTC. Translating gives CASSQQGVGANVLTF. The V and J genes are TRBV25-1 and TRBJ2-6, with D tentatively TRBD1 (6 bases). The V gene lost 5 bases and the J gene lost 3 bases, with 11 bases spanning the gap. The CDR3 sequence is 15 residues long. Germline V gene lookup returns CDR1 MGHDK and CDR2 SYGVNS.

This clonotype was detected only a few times. The rearrangement uses TRBV12-3 or TRBV12-4 and TRBJ1-1, with D possibly TRBD1 on 5 matching bases. V was trimmed by 5 bases and J by 6 bases, leaving 13 bases between them. The CDR3 loop spans 13 amino acids. CDR3 nucleotides: TGTGCCAGCAGTATAGGGGCTCCCGCTGAAGCTTTCTTT. Amino acids: CASSIGAPAEAFF.

This clonotype was counted only a few times. CDR3 protein: CSVKGVGEQFF. In DNA form, the CDR3 reads TGCAGTGTCAAGGGTGTTGGTGAGCAGTTCTTC. V gene TRBV20-1 combines with J gene TRBJ2-1, with D unresolved. From germline, CDR1 is DFQATT and CDR2 SNEGSKA (reference sequence). The CDR3 extends over 11 amino acids. V lost 7 bases to trimming and J lost 9 bases, with 13 bases between them.

As DNA, the CDR3 is TGTGCCAGCACCCCCACGGACGCCTACGAGCAGTACTTC. Its translation: CASTPTDAYEQYF. V and J are TRBV2 and TRBJ2-7; D gene unclear. The CDR3 totals 13 residues. V was clipped by 7 bases and J by 2 bases, with 12 bases between them. Germline CDR1 SNHLY, CDR2 FYNNEI.

The rearrangement joins TRBV12-3 or TRBV12-4 to TRBJ1-2, with D possibly TRBD1 on 5 matching bases. CDR3 size: 17 residues. V lost 6 bases, J lost 2 bases, and 22 bases lay in between. The CDR3: CASSLFRQDRHNYGYTF. The CDR3 coding sequence is TGTGCCAGCAGCCTTTTCCGCCAAGACAGACACAACTATGGCTACACCTTC.

V gene TRBV24-1 combines with J gene TRBJ2-3; 7 bases align to TRBD1. The germline gives CDR1 KGHDR, CDR2 SFDVKD. This CDR3 spans 14 amino acids. With 6 bases clipped from V and 7 bases from J, the junction kept 9 bases outside the gene matches. The DNA of the CDR3 is TGTGCCACCAGTCCGAACAACAGGGGAAATACGCAGTATTTT. Translation: CATSPNNRGNTQYF.

CDR3 loop: CASSLGDTYQETQYF. The CDR3 coding sequence is TGTGCCAGCAGCTTGGGGGATACGTACCAAGAGACCCAGTACTTC. The J gene is TRBJ2-5, the V gene TRBV7-2, with D perhaps TRBD1 or TRBD2 (5 bases each). CDR1 and CDR2 from the germline V gene are SGHTA and FQGNSA. V lost 3 bases to trimming and J lost 0 bases, with 11 bases between them. This CDR3 has 15 amino acids.

The V gene is TRBV12-3 or TRBV12-4, the J gene TRBJ2-5; D gene ambiguous. V was cut by 3 bases and J by 4 bases, with 12 bases left in between. The CDR3 length is 14 residues. The CDR3 sequence is CASSFHGLGETQYF. DNA of the CDR3: TGTGCCAGCAGTTTTCACGGGCTGGGAGAGACCCAGTACTTC.

This clonotype was observed a handful of times. The chain employs TRBV12-3 or TRBV12-4 and TRBJ1-1; no definite D call. The length of the CDR3 is 12 residues. V dropped 3 bases and J dropped 6 bases, with 8 bases sitting between them. The DNA for the CDR3 is TGTGCCAGCAGTTTGGTTATACCTGAAGCTTTCTTT. Its translation: CASSLVIPEAFF.

This clonotype was picked up a small number of times. The J gene is TRBJ2-4, the V gene TRBV29-1; 8 positions agree with TRBD1. The V gene's germline CDR1 is SQVTM and CDR2 ANQGSEA. CDR3 length: 14 amino acids. CDR3 coding DNA: TGCACCCCCTGCCCCCACAGGGGGATTTGCATTCAGTACTTC. Its protein is CTPCPHRGICIQYF.